These 9 T cell receptor beta chains share one sample of origin, sequenced in a study of cytomegalovirus exposure and HLA in healthy donors. PCR primers comprised 60 Vbeta and 13 Jbeta primers. TCRdb keeps only in-frame clones here, not all; method: immunoSEQ multiplex PCR. The table records just over 200,000 clones, approximately 78% of them present only once. The sample consisted of PBMCs. The receptors stem from a woman between 40 and 50 years old in good health and CMV-seronegative.

The chain is built from TRBV27 and TRBJ2-1; no clear D. V was shortened by 5 bases and J by 3 bases, with 2 bases between the two germline ends. The CDR3 length is 11 residues. Germline CDR1 reads MNHEY; CDR2 reads SMNVEV (reference sequence). CDR3 loop: CASSHYNEQFF. For the CDR3, the DNA is TGTGCCAGCAGTCACTACAATGAGCAGTTCTTC.

This chain links TRBV5-5 with TRBJ1-2; no firm D call. Germline CDR1 and CDR2: SGHKS and YYEKEE (reference sequence). The CDR3 is 13 residues long. The V end lost 3 bases, the J end lost 2 bases, and 8 bases lay between the germline ends. The CDR3 DNA is TGTGCCAGCAGCTCCGAGCCGAACTATGGCTACACCTTC. This translates into CASSSEPNYGYTF.

The gene calls are TRBV18 and TRBJ1-6, with D possibly matching TRBD1 (5 bases). CDR1 KGHSH and CDR2 LQKENI come from the germline V gene. CDR3 length: 12 residues. Trimming pared 3 bases from V and 8 bases from J, leaving 5 bases between. The CDR3: CASSPRDSPLHF. CDR3 sequence (DNA): TGTGCCAGCTCACCCAGGGATTCACCCCTCCACTTT. Full variable domain (rest looked up from reference TRBV18 and TRBJ1-6): NAGVMQNPRHLVRRRGQEARLRCSPMKGHSHVYWYRQLPEEGLKFMVYLQKENIIDESGMPKERFSAEFPKEGPSILRIQQVVRGDSAAYFCASSPRDSPLHFGNGTRLTVT.

This chain links TRBV28 with TRBJ1-3; D gene ambiguous. Germline CDR1 MDHEN, CDR2 SYDVKM. The CDR3 runs 14 residues. Trimming left V 8 bases short and J 0 bases short, with 11 bases between. In DNA form, the CDR3 reads TGTGCCAGCGGCCGGGTGCTCTCTGGAAACACCATATATTTT. Its protein is CASGRVLSGNTIYF.

V and J are TRBV7-3 and TRBJ2-7, with D possibly TRBD2 on 7 matching bases. The CDR3 length is 13 residues. Germline lookup yields CDR1 SGHTA and CDR2 FQGTGA. The V and J ends lost 6 bases and 4 bases respectively, with 13 bases between them. In DNA form, the CDR3 reads TGTGCCAGCAGTAAAGGGGGGGGTTACGAGCAGTACTTC. It yields the protein CASSKGGGYEQYF.

This rearrangement joins TRBV10-3 to TRBJ2-2, with 7 bases that match TRBD2. The germline V gene has CDR1 ENHRY and CDR2 SYGVKD. Trimming at V came to 3 bases and at J to 4 bases, leaving 8 bases not matched to a gene. CDR3 size: 16 residues. The CDR3 region is CAISDGGRAGTGELFF. The CDR3 nucleotides read TGTGCCATCAGTGATGGTGGGAGGGCCGGCACCGGGGAGCTGTTTTTT.

A note on this clone: Other DNA sequences in this sample translate to the same CDR3. The gene calls are TRBV7-2 and TRBJ1-5; D possibly corresponds to TRBD1 (5 bases). CDR1 and CDR2 (germline): SGHTA, FQGNSA. This CDR3 comprises 15 residues. Between the trimmed V and J ends, which lost 5 bases and 6 bases, there was a span of 17 bases. CDR3 residues: CASSGGQGWTQPQHF. The CDR3 coding sequence is TGTGCCAGCAGCGGAGGGCAGGGATGGACTCAGCCCCAGCATTTT.

In its sample, this clone was seen once. The chain recombines TRBV19 with TRBJ2-7; tentative D call: TRBD1 (5 bases). V gave up 5 bases and J gave up 5 bases, with 19 bases separating them. Germline values: CDR1 LNHDA, CDR2 SQIVND (reference sequence). The CDR3 is 15 residues long. The CDR3, as DNA: TGTGCCAGTAGTCTCGAGACAGCCCCGGTGAACGAGCAGTACTTC. Amino acid sequence: CASSLETAPVNEQYF.

V is TRBV5-4 and J is TRBJ2-4; no clear D. Trimming stripped 3 bases from V and 0 bases from J, with 4 bases between. In germline, CDR1 is SGHNT, CDR2 YYREEE (reference sequence). This CDR3 has 13 amino acids. The CDR3 nucleotides read TGTGCCAGCAGCTCACTAGCCAAAAACATTCAGTACTTC. Its translation is CASSSLAKNIQYF.